One TCR beta chain is described in this entry. Profiled with immunoSEQ multiplex PCR; TCRdb holds only in-frame clones, not every one. The sample carries roughly 230,000 clones, nearly 95% recorded once. The CDR3 contains 16 residues. Germline V CDR1 and CDR2: SSHAT, FNYEAQ (reference sequence). The V and J ends lost 7 bases and 3 bases, in that order; junction bases with no gene match: 11. The sample belongs to a study of blood T cell repertoires in COVID-19. The clonotype comes from a man aged 30 to 39 with COVID-19, enrolled during active disease. Source material: peripheral blood. The rearrangement uses TRBV7-7 and TRBJ2-2, with 7 bases lining up with TRBD1. In DNA, the CDR3 is TGTGCCAGCATCTCTTACAGGGGTCGGGACACCGGGGAGCTGTTTTTT. It translates to CASISYRGRDTGELFF.